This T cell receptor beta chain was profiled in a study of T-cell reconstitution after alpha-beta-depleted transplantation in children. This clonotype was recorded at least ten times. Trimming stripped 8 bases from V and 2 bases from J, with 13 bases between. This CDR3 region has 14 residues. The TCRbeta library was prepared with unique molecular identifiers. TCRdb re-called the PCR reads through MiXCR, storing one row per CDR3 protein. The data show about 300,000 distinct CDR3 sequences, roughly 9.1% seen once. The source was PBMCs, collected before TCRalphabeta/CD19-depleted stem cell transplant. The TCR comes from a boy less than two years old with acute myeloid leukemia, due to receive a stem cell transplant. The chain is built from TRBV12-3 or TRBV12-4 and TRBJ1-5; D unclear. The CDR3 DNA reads TGTGCCAGCGGTTGTGTCCTTTGCAATCAGCCCCAGCATTTT. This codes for CASGCVLCNQPQHF.